A single sample is the source of the 32 T cell receptor beta chains below, sequenced in a study of response to subunit inactivated influenza vaccine. TCRdb re-called the RT-PCR reads with MiXCR, one entry per CDR3 protein. Of under 750,000 distinct CDR3 sequences in the sample, approximately 12% were seen once. Sequencing used PBMCs from blood, obtained on the day of vaccination. These receptors were taken from a man aged 50 to 59 who received an inactivated influenza vaccine.

The chain joins TRBV9 to TRBJ2-2, with TRBD2 identical over 7 bases. V gave up 2 bases and J gave up 7 bases; unmatched junction bases: 5. Germline CDR1 is SGDLS and CDR2 is YYNGEE. CDR3 length equals 14 residues. The CDR3 spells CASSVRDYNGELFF. DNA of the CDR3: TGTGCCAGCAGCGTCCGGGACTATAACGGGGAGCTGTTTTTT.

The chain carries TRBV12-3 or TRBV12-4 and TRBJ1-5; D possibly corresponds to TRBD1 (5 bases). V shed 3 bases and J shed 1 base, with 10 bases lying between them. This CDR3 is 15 amino acids long. The CDR3 loop is CASSLAGWSNQPQHF. In DNA, the CDR3 is TGTGCCAGCAGTTTGGCAGGGTGGAGCAATCAGCCCCAGCATTTT.

This clonotype was found many times. The chain has TRBV4-3 and TRBJ1-4; D is undetermined. This CDR3 contains 13 residues. Germline CDR1 reads LGHNA; CDR2 reads YSLEER. V was shortened by 1 base and J by 7 bases, with 7 bases between the two germline ends. CDR3 DNA: TGCGCCAGCAGCCAAGTCGAGGTTGAAAAACTGTTTTTT. This encodes CASSQVEVEKLFF.

This clonotype has only a few counts. The J gene is TRBJ2-5, the V gene TRBV6-2 or TRBV6-3, with unresolved D. The germline V and J ends were trimmed by 6 bases and 5 bases, with 10 bases remaining between them. The CDR3 covers 12 residues. In germline, CDR1 is MNHEY, CDR2 SVGEGT. The CDR3 protein is CASRSDAETQYF. DNA of the CDR3: TGTGCCAGCAGATCCGACGCGGAGACCCAGTACTTC.

The chain recombines TRBV4-3 with TRBJ2-3, with a weak D call TRBD2 (7 bases). Trimming stripped 4 bases from V and 2 bases from J, with 19 bases between. Germline V gene lookup returns CDR1 LGHNA and CDR2 YSLEER. There are 17 residues in the CDR3. CDR3 sequence reads: CASSPYGGALLTDTQYF. The DNA of the CDR3 is TGCGCCAGCAGCCCATATGGGGGGGCCCTCCTCACAGATACGCAGTATTTT.

This clonotype was found many times. V is TRBV29-1 and J is TRBJ2-3, with D possibly matching TRBD1 (6 bases). CDR1 and CDR2 from the germline V gene are SQVTM and ANQGSEA. This CDR3 is 16 amino acids long. Trimming removed 4 bases from V and 2 bases from J, with 19 bases in between. The CDR3 coding sequence is TGCAGCGTTGCCGTTGGATATTCAGGGGTCACAGATACGCAGTATTTT. This encodes CSVAVGYSGVTDTQYF.

This clonotype has only a few counts. J is TRBJ2-3 and V is TRBV7-2; tentative D call: TRBD1 (6 bases). V was clipped by 3 bases and J by 1 base, with 11 bases between them. The CDR3 consists of 15 residues. From germline, CDR1 is SGHTA and CDR2 FQGNSA. This CDR3 reads CASSFQGSRTDTQYF. The CDR3 DNA reads TGTGCCAGCAGCTTTCAGGGGTCACGCACAGATACGCAGTATTTT.

This clonotype appeared many times. This rearrangement joins TRBV12-3 or TRBV12-4 to TRBJ2-1; no clear D. This CDR3 contains 15 residues. The V end was cut by 3 bases, the J end by 7 bases, with 16 bases between. CDR3 protein: CASSLRLVTYNEQFF. The CDR3 DNA reads TGTGCCAGCAGTTTGCGGCTAGTAACTTATAATGAGCAGTTCTTC.

This clonotype was seen a handful of times. V is TRBV11-1 and J is TRBJ2-6, with 15 bases identical to TRBD2. Germline CDR1 and CDR2: SGHAT and FQDESV (reference sequence). This CDR3 comprises 20 residues. Trimming at V came to 5 bases and at J to 0 bases, leaving 8 bases not matched to a gene. The CDR3 loop is CASSTGLAGGPGSGANVLTF. Written as DNA, the CDR3 is TGTGCCAGCAGCACTGGACTAGCGGGAGGGCCAGGCTCTGGGGCCAACGTCCTGACTTTC.

This chain links TRBV5-1 with TRBJ2-6, with a possible D match to TRBD1 (5 bases). The CDR3 extends over 16 amino acids. Germline assignment: CDR1 SGHRS and CDR2 YFSETQ. Trimming pared 1 base from V and 3 bases from J, leaving 11 bases between. CDR3 sequence: CASSLQGLGGANVLTF. The CDR3 nucleotides read TGCGCCAGCAGCTTGCAGGGATTAGGTGGGGCCAACGTCCTGACTTTC. Together with reference TRBV5-1 and TRBJ2-6, the CDR3 gives the full variable domain: KAGVTQTPRYLIKTRGQQVTLSCSPISGHRSVSWYQQTPGQGLQFLFEYFSETQRNKGNFPGRFSGRQFSNSRSEMNVSTLELGDSALYLCASSLQGLGGANVLTFGAGSRLTVL.

The CDR3 spells CASSQDRAGGGYTF. CDR3 coding DNA: TGTGCCAGCAGCCAAGACAGGGCAGGCGGTGGCTACACCTTC. The V and J genes are TRBV4-2 and TRBJ1-2, with D possibly TRBD1 on 5 matching bases. Germline loops: CDR1 LGHNA, CDR2 YNFKEQ. V lost 0 bases and J 7 bases, leaving 12 bases between the germline ends. CDR3 length: 14 amino acids.

This clonotype appeared a few times. The V gene is TRBV7-2, the J gene TRBJ2-3; 8 bases agree with TRBD1. The CDR3 has 14 amino acids. In germline, CDR1 is SGHTA, CDR2 FQGNSA. V lost 3 bases, J lost 3 bases, and 2 bases stayed unmatched. The CDR3 region is CASSFWTGTDTQYF. The CDR3 DNA sequence: TGTGCCAGCAGCTTCTGGACAGGGACAGATACGCAGTATTTT.

The chain carries TRBV20-1 and TRBJ1-5, with TRBD1 as a possible D gene (6 bases). This CDR3 region has 14 residues. The germline V gene has CDR1 DFQATT and CDR2 SNEGSKA (reference sequence). V lost 1 base and J lost 6, with 13 bases in between. In DNA form, the CDR3 reads TGCAGTGCTAGAGTTTCCGGGGGCCGTCAGCCCCAGCATTTT. Its translation is CSARVSGGRQPQHF.

The J gene is TRBJ1-2, the V gene TRBV19, with 9 bases identical to TRBD1. Germline V gene lookup returns CDR1 LNHDA and CDR2 SQIVND (reference sequence). V shed 6 bases, J shed 4 bases, and the junction held 9 bases outside the gene matches. There are 15 residues in the CDR3. CDR3 sequence: CASSRGQGGPYGYTF. The CDR3 nucleotides are TGTGCCAGTAGCCGGGGACAGGGTGGGCCCTATGGCTACACCTTC. Full variable domain (rest looked up from reference TRBV19 and TRBJ1-2): DGGITQSPKYLFRKEGQNVTLSCEQNLNHDAMYWYRQDPGQGLRLIYYSQIVNDFQKGDIAEGYSVSREKKESFPLTVTSAQKNPTAFYLCASSRGQGGPYGYTFGSGTRLTVV.

The V gene is TRBV7-2, the J gene TRBJ2-7; the D is unclear. V gave up 3 bases and J gave up 6 bases, with 15 bases separating them. The germline CDR1 and CDR2 sequences are SGHTA and FQGNSA. The CDR3 totals 14 residues. The CDR3: CASSFGQAPGEQYF. The CDR3 coding sequence is TGTGCCAGCAGCTTCGGGCAAGCCCCGGGCGAGCAGTACTTC.

This chain links TRBV4-1 with TRBJ1-2, with D possibly TRBD1 on 5 matching bases. V lost 3 bases to trimming and J lost 7 bases, with 15 bases between them. The germline V gene has CDR1 MGHRA and CDR2 YSYEKL. The CDR3 has 14 residues. The CDR3 spells CASSHISGTRGYTF. The CDR3 bases are TGCGCCAGCAGCCACATATCCGGGACTCGTGGCTACACCTTC.

The chain links TRBV20-1 to TRBJ2-1; no firm D call. The germline V gene has CDR1 DFQATT and CDR2 SNEGSKA (reference sequence). V was shortened by 4 bases and J by 0 bases, with 16 bases between the two germline ends. This CDR3 has 16 residues. CDR3 in DNA: TGCAGTGCTAAGCACCAACGCCAGAGCTCCTACAATGAGCAGTTCTTC. This sequence encodes CSAKHQRQSSYNEQFF.

This clonotype was counted at least ten times. The J gene is TRBJ2-7, the V gene TRBV29-1; tentatively, D is TRBD2 (5 bases). Trimming removed 6 bases at V and 0 bases at J, with 6 bases between. CDR1 and CDR2 (germline): SQVTM, ANQGSEA. The CDR3 has 11 amino acids. The CDR3 region has the DNA TGCAGCGTGGGAGTCTCCTACGAGCAGTACTTC. It specifies CSVGVSYEQYF.

In its sample, this clonotype was seen a few times. The gene calls are TRBV29-1 and TRBJ1-3; D is ambiguous. Germline V gene sequence: CDR1 SQVTM, CDR2 ANQGSEA. V was trimmed by 7 bases and J by 2 bases, leaving 21 bases between them. This CDR3 comprises 16 residues. DNA of the CDR3: TGCAGCGCTACCGTAGGTCCAGGCGGGGCTGGAAACACCATATATTTT. Encoded protein: CSATVGPGGAGNTIYF.

This clonotype was found a few times. This rearrangement joins TRBV24-1 to TRBJ2-5; the D gene is possibly TRBD1 (6 bases). The CDR3 length is 15 residues. V was cut by 6 bases and J by 0 bases, with 13 bases left in between. CDR1 KGHDR and CDR2 SFDVKD come from the germline V gene. CDR3 DNA sequence: TGTGCCACCAGTAACGGACAGATCGACCAAGAGACCCAGTACTTC. Amino acid sequence: CATSNGQIDQETQYF.

The chain employs TRBV20-1 and TRBJ2-1, with 10 bases identical to TRBD2. Germline V gene sequence: CDR1 DFQATT, CDR2 SNEGSKA (reference sequence). The CDR3 has 14 residues. J was trimmed by 6 bases and V by 5 bases; bases with no gene match: 7. CDR3 residues: CSALPSGGINEQFF. The DNA for the CDR3 is TGCAGTGCTCTACCTAGCGGGGGTATCAATGAGCAGTTCTTC.

This clonotype was counted a few times. The J gene is TRBJ2-7, the V gene TRBV28, with 8 bases fitting TRBD2. The germline CDR1 and CDR2 sequences are MDHEN and SYDVKM. CDR3 size: 14 residues. V shed 4 bases and J 3 bases; nucleotides not matched to a gene: 5. CDR3 sequence: CASSWEREYYEQYF. The CDR3, as DNA: TGTGCCAGCAGTTGGGAGCGGGAGTACTACGAGCAGTACTTC.

This clonotype was counted many times. The chain couples TRBV18 to TRBJ2-1, with no clear D. In germline, CDR1 is KGHSH, CDR2 LQKENI. The ends were cut back, 2 bases at V and 6 bases at J, with 14 bases in the middle. The CDR3 has 15 residues. The CDR3: CASSPELKDGNEQFF. The CDR3 DNA is TGTGCCAGCTCACCAGAACTAAAGGACGGCAATGAGCAGTTCTTC.

The V gene is TRBV5-1, the J gene TRBJ2-7; D is perhaps TRBD2 (6 bases). With 4 bases removed from V and 4 bases from J, the gap between germline ends came to 18 bases. The CDR3 totals 15 residues. From germline, CDR1 is SGHRS and CDR2 YFSETQ. In DNA form, the CDR3 reads TGCGCCAGCAGCAACCGTCCGGGAGAAGTATACGAGCAGTACTTC. This codes for CASSNRPGEVYEQYF.

This sequence joins TRBV3-1 and TRBJ2-1; D not resolved. The CDR3 spans 15 residues. Deletions cut 2 bases from V and 1 base from J, with 9 bases between. Germline V gene data show CDR1 as LGHDT and CDR2 as YNNKEL (reference sequence). CDR3 in DNA: TGTGCCAGCAGCCAACGCCTTGTATCCTACAATGAGCAGTTCTTC. This sequence encodes CASSQRLVSYNEQFF.

This clonotype turned up a few times. The chain recombines TRBV20-1 with TRBJ2-4, with TRBD2 matching over 13 bases. V lost 0 bases, J lost 7 bases, and 12 bases stayed unmatched. This CDR3 has 18 residues. Per the germline V gene, CDR1 is DFQATT and CDR2 is SNEGSKA (reference sequence). CDR3 loop: CSARDLKLAGGPGNIQYF. CDR3 sequence (DNA): TGCAGTGCTAGAGATCTCAAACTAGCGGGAGGGCCTGGGAACATTCAGTACTTC.

V and J are TRBV3-1 and TRBJ2-1; possibly TRBD1 for D (6 bases). The V gene's germline CDR1 is LGHDT and CDR2 YNNKEL (reference sequence). The CDR3 runs to 12 residues. Deletions cut 4 bases from V and 6 bases from J, with 7 bases between. Here the CDR3 DNA reads TGTGCCAGCAGCCGGGGGCCCAATGAGCAGTTCTTC. This translates into CASSRGPNEQFF.

This clonotype was counted between two and nine times. The chain has TRBV5-1 and TRBJ2-7, with D perhaps matching TRBD1 (6 bases). The CDR3 loop spans 14 amino acids. Trimming shortened V by 6 bases and J by 0 bases, and 13 bases separated the two germline ends. The germline CDR1 and CDR2 sequences are SGHRS and YFSETQ. The CDR3 DNA follows: TGCGCCAGCACCCTGGGGACATACTCCTACGAGCAGTACTTC. This codes for CASTLGTYSYEQYF.

This clonotype showed up many times. V and J are TRBV6-5 and TRBJ2-7, with D tentatively TRBD1 (5 bases). Trimming removed 2 bases at V and 0 bases at J, with 8 bases between. The CDR3 runs to 14 residues. Germline lookup yields CDR1 MNHEY and CDR2 SVGAGI. The CDR3 nucleotides read TGTGCCAGCAGTTACCAACAGGCCTCCTACGAGCAGTACTTC. Encoded protein: CASSYQQASYEQYF.

In this sample, this clonotype turned up many times. The chain couples TRBV5-5 to TRBJ2-1, with 8 positions matching TRBD2. Germline loops: CDR1 SGHKS, CDR2 YYEKEE (reference sequence). Trimming took 3 bases from V and 3 from J; bases not matched to a gene: 8. The CDR3 sequence is 16 residues long. CDR3 DNA sequence: TGTGCCAGCAGCTACCCGGGACTAGGGATCTACAATGAGCAGTTCTTC. Encoded protein: CASSYPGLGIYNEQFF.

This clonotype occurred once. This chain joins TRBV12-3 or TRBV12-4 and TRBJ2-7, with 7 positions matching TRBD1. The CDR3 totals 16 residues. Trimming removed 5 bases from V and 9 bases from J; junction bases left unmatched: 19. Here the CDR3 DNA reads TGTGCCAGCAGTCCGGGGACAGATCAAGTCTACGAGCGGCAGTACTTC. It codes for CASSPGTDQVYERQYF.

The chain uses TRBV15 and TRBJ2-3, with D uncertain. The CDR3 is 16 residues long. The V end lost 1 base, the J end lost 2 bases, and 13 bases lay between the germline ends. Germline values: CDR1 LNHNV, CDR2 YYDKDF (reference sequence). The CDR3 sequence: CATSRGDTVVTDTQYF. CDR3 nucleotides: TGTGCCACCAGCAGAGGTGATACCGTCGTCACAGATACGCAGTATTTT.